Sequencing of this T cell receptor beta chain was carried out in a study of T cell repertoires in cytomegalovirus infection. Turning to the study itself: Matching HLA type and CMV infection were both indicated by public TCR beta signatures. Whole-study results and caveats: Individuals carrying CMV plus the relevant HLA were identified by cumulative frequency of public TCR beta families.

This clonotype occurred many times. Its antigen is unknown. TCRdb independently ran MiXCR on the reads; one entry per CDR3 protein. The sample carries 95,000 to 120,000 distinct CDR3 sequences, 30% to 35% recorded once. The CDR3 spans 14 residues. V was shortened by 4 bases and J by 9 bases, with 18 bases between the two germline ends. CDR1 SGHVS and CDR2 FNYEAQ come from the germline V gene. This sequence originates from a human donor in good health (CMV status not recorded). Some clones in this sample may be carry-over from other donors' samples. The chain uses TRBV7-6 and TRBJ1-1, with D tentatively TRBD1 (5 bases). Source: CD8+ T cells from cultured PBMCs, taken from culture after CMV antigen stimulation. CDR3 bases: TGTGCCAGCAGCTCCGGGGGACCGTTTGGCCAAGCTTTCTTT. Protein product: CASSSGGPFGQAFF.